This TCR beta chain stems from a study of response to subunit inactivated influenza vaccine. Study results and caveats: Every seasonal influenza vaccination brings in few new T cells, the authors suggested.

This clonotype was detected a few times. The antigen is undetermined. Via MiXCR, TCRdb re-called the RT-PCR reads, giving one row per CDR3 protein. The table has around 710,000 distinct CDR3 sequences, roughly 13% seen once. Looked up from germline, CDR1 is DFQATT and CDR2 is SNEGSKA (reference sequence). J gave up 5 bases and V 0 bases, and 8 bases lay outside the gene matches. This CDR3 spans 15 amino acids. The sequence came from a man aged 50-60 years who received an inactivated influenza vaccine. V is TRBV20-1 and J is TRBJ2-7, with 9 positions matching TRBD2. Specimen: PBMCs from blood, collected around two weeks before vaccination. CDR3 protein: CSARDLAGGPHEQYF. The CDR3 nucleotides read TGCAGTGCTAGAGATCTGGCGGGAGGGCCCCACGAGCAGTACTTC.